What follows are 4 T cell receptor beta chains derived from one specimen sequenced in a study of glioma-infiltrating T cells after dendritic cell vaccination. Clones were read by immunoSEQ multiplex PCR, and TCRdb kept only the in-frame ones, dropping some. This sample carries 71,000 or so clones, around 86% of them seen once, and the ten largest clones take roughly 7.9%. The source material was blood, sampled before dendritic cell vaccination. The receptors stem from a human donor with glioblastoma.

Concerning this clone: An end of the junction does not agree with germline; a read error may underlie this. CDR3 DNA sequence: TGTGCCAGCAGCAAAGAGAATGTTTGGGCCGGCCATGAGCAGTTCTTC. This translates into CASSKENVWAGHEQFF. The chain couples TRBV14 to TRBJ2-1, with D unclear. The CDR3 loop spans 16 amino acids. CDR1 and CDR2 (germline): SGHDN, FVKESK.

In this sample, this clone turned up a few times. This CDR3 reads CASSPVSSYEQYF. CDR3 sequence (DNA): TGTGCCAGCAGTCCAGTGTCCTCCTACGAGCAGTACTTC. The gene calls are TRBV2 and TRBJ2-7; no clear D. V dropped 5 bases and J dropped 0 bases, with 8 bases sitting between them. CDR1 is SNHLY and CDR2 is FYNNEI in the germline V gene. The CDR3 has 13 amino acids.

To note about this clone: Sequence at one end of the junction differs from germline and may be a read error. The J gene is TRBJ2-1, the V gene TRBV2; D is possibly TRBD1 (5 bases). The CDR3 runs 13 residues. The germline V gene encodes CDR1 SNHLY and CDR2 FYNNEI. The CDR3 is CASCETVYNEQFF. The CDR3, as DNA: TGTGCCAGCTGTGAGACAGTTTACAATGAGCAGTTCTTC.

The V gene is TRBV5-1, the J gene TRBJ1-4, with D uncertain. Germline lookup yields CDR1 SGHRS and CDR2 YFSETQ. Trimming removed 4 bases from V and 12 bases from J, with 16 bases in between. The CDR3 runs to 13 residues. For the CDR3, the DNA is TGCGCCAGCAGCGTGGAGAGTTCGTTTCAACTGTTTTTT. Its translation: CASSVESSFQLFF.